The clone carrying this TCR beta chain was seen ten or more times. Antigen specificity is unknown. Amplified regions were TCR beta CDR3 sequences from RNA transcripts. First-round RT-PCR targeting the TCR CDR3 was performed with the HTBI primer set. TCRdb re-derived calls from the multiplex PCR reads in MiXCR, one entry per CDR3 protein. The sample lists about 290,000 distinct CDR3 sequences, about 13% seen once, with roughly 8.2% in the top ten. CDR3 length: 16 residues. The junction had 9 bases not matched to a gene; V was cut back by 3 bases and J by 8 bases. Germline V CDR1 and CDR2: LNHNV, YYDKDF (reference sequence). These data are taken from a study of T cells in Graves' hyperthyroidism and ophthalmopathy. Study conclusions and caveats: Separation of ophthalmopathy from stable hyperthyroidism was achieved by a 13 V-J model. Most clonotypes expanded in thyroid above 0.001 were likewise present in blood.

The receptor's source is a woman aged 40 to 50 with Graves' hyperthyroidism. The rearrangement links TRBV15 to TRBJ1-6; 8 bases line up with TRBD1. The sample comprised blood. The CDR3: CATSRGLGTGDSPLHF. Written as DNA, the CDR3 is TGTGCCACCAGCAGGGGACTAGGGACAGGAGATTCACCCCTCCACTTT.